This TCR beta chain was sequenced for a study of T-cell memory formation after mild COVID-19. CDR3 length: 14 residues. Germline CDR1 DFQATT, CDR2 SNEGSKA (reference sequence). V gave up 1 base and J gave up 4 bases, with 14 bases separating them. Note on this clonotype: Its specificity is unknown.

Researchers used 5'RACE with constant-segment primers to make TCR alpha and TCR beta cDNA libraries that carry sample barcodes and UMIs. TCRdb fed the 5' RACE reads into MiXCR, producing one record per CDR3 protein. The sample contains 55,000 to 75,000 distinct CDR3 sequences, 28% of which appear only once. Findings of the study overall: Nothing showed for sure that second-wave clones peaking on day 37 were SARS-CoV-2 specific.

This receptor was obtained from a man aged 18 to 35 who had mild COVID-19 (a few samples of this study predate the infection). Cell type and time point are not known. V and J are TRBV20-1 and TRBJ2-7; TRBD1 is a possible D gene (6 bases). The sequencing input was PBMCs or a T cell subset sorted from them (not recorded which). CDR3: CSARAQDSKYEQYF. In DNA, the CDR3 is TGCAGTGCTAGAGCACAGGACAGCAAGTACGAGCAGTACTTC.